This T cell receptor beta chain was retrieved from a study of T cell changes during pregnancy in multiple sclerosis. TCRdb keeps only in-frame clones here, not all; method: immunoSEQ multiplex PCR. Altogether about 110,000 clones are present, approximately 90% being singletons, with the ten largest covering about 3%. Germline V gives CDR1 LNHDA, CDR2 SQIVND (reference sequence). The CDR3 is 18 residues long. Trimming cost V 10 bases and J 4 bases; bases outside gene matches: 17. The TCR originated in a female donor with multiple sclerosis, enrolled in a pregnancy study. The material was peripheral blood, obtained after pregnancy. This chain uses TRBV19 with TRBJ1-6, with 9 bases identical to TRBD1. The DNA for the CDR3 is TGTGCCACTCAACCGACCACACAGGGGGCTTCGTATAATTCACCCCTCCACTTT. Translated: CATQPTTQGASYNSPLHF. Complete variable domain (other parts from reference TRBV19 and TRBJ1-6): DGGITQSPKYLFRKEGQNVTLSCEQNLNHDAMYWYRQDPGQGLRLIYYSQIVNDFQKGDIAEGYSVSREKKESFPLTVTSAQKNPTAFYLCATQPTTQGASYNSPLHFGNGTRLTVT.